These 4 T cell receptor beta chains share one sample of origin, sequenced in a study of technical replicates of blood from several donors (dated by TCRdb to the late 2010s). The library came from the immunoSEQ multiplex PCR assay. TCRdb limited this immuneACCESS table to in-frame rearrangements with V and J called. A share of clones is missing; checked studies link under half to unresolved V genes, and the rest is unexplained. For this sample the table gives tens of thousands of clones, of which around 97% were detected only once. The top ten constitute over 0.2% of the sample. Sequenced material: T cells isolated from PBMCs. The receptors here all came from a human donor in good health.

This clone has only one observation. The chain combines TRBV6-6 with TRBJ1-2, with D uncertain. Trimming removed 4 bases from V and 0 bases from J, with 9 bases in between. The CDR3 sequence is 14 residues long. Germline CDR1 and CDR2: MNHNY and SVGAGI (reference sequence). The CDR3 here is CASSSVDTNYGYTF. In nucleotides, the CDR3 is TGTGCCAGCAGTTCCGTTGACACTAACTATGGCTACACCTTC.

The J gene is TRBJ2-3, the V gene TRBV27; TRBD2 might be the D (5 bases). This CDR3 is 13 amino acids long. V was shortened by 4 bases and J by 3 bases, with 8 bases between the two germline ends. From germline, CDR1 is MNHEY and CDR2 SMNVEV (reference sequence). This CDR3 is CASSYKRTDTQYF. The CDR3 DNA reads as TGTGCCAGCAGTTATAAGCGGACAGATACGCAGTATTTT.

The V call is TRBV25-1, the J call TRBJ2-5; 10 bases line up with TRBD1. Trimming removed 5 bases from V and 5 bases from J; junction bases left unmatched: 11. The CDR3 loop spans 16 amino acids. Germline V lookup: CDR1 MGHDK, CDR2 SYGVNS. CDR3: CASSRGGTGVGETQYF. The CDR3, as DNA: TGTGCCAGCAGTCGGGGAGGGACAGGGGTTGGGGAGACCCAGTACTTC.

V gene TRBV29-1 combines with J gene TRBJ2-5; no definite D call. Trimming stripped 6 bases from V and 5 bases from J, with 7 bases between. The V gene's germline CDR1 is SQVTM and CDR2 ANQGSEA. The CDR3 is 10 residues long. The CDR3 spells CSVVRETQYF. The CDR3 DNA follows: TGCAGCGTGGTGCGGGAGACCCAGTACTTC.